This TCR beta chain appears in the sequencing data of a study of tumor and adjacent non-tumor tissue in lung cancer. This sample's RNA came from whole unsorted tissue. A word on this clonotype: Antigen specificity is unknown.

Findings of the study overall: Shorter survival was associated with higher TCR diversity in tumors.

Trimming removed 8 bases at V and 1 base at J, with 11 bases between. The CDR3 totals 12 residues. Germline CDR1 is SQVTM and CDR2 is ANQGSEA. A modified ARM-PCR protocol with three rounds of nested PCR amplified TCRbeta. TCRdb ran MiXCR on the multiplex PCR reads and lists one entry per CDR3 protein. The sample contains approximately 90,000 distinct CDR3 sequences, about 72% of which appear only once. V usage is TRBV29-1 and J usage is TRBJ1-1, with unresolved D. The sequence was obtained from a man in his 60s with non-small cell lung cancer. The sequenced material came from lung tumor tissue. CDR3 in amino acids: CSTREGNTEAFF. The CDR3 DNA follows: TGCAGCACTAGGGAAGGGAACACTGAAGCTTTCTTT.